The 9 T cell receptor beta chains presented below share a single source sample, sequenced in a study of technical replicates of blood from a few donors. Sequencing was performed with immunoSEQ multiplex PCR; in TCRdb, only in-frame clones are kept and a portion is missing. The sample lists about 12,000 clones; over 85% were seen once. Sequencing was done on a sample of PBMCs. The origin of the receptors is a human donor in good health.

The DNA for the CDR3 is TGTGCCACCAGCAGAGAGCGGGACTCTGGGGCCAACGTCCTGACTTTC. Protein product: CATSRERDSGANVLTF. The chain uses TRBV15 and TRBJ2-6, with D maybe TRBD2 (6 bases). This CDR3 contains 16 residues. The germline V gene encodes CDR1 LNHNV and CDR2 YYDKDF (reference sequence). The germline V and J ends were trimmed by 0 bases and 0 bases, with 6 bases remaining between them.

This clone came up once. This chain links TRBV6-6 with TRBJ2-3, with TRBD1 as a possible D gene (6 bases). Germline V gives CDR1 MNHNY, CDR2 SVGAGI (reference sequence). The CDR3 sequence is 14 residues long. With 4 bases removed from V and 4 bases from J, the gap between germline ends came to 12 bases. For the CDR3, the DNA is TGTGCCAGCAGTTCCAGGGGTGGCGCAGATACGCAGTATTTT. Translated, it gives CASSSRGGADTQYF.

The V call is TRBV28, the J call TRBJ1-5, with D uncertain. The V end lost 6 bases, the J end lost 4 bases, and 7 bases lay between the germline ends. CDR3 length: 12 amino acids. Germline V gene sequence: CDR1 MDHEN, CDR2 SYDVKM. The CDR3: CASSPFNQPQHF. CDR3 coding DNA: TGTGCCAGCAGCCCTTTTAATCAGCCCCAGCATTTT.

V gene TRBV6-6 combines with J gene TRBJ2-2; D may be TRBD2 (6 bases). In germline, CDR1 is MNHNY, CDR2 SVGAGI (reference sequence). The CDR3 sequence is 16 residues long. V dropped 2 bases and J dropped 4 bases, with 14 bases sitting between them. The CDR3 reads CASSYGTGVGTGELFF. Here the CDR3 DNA reads TGTGCCAGCAGTTACGGGACTGGCGTTGGCACCGGGGAGCTGTTTTTT.

J is TRBJ2-3 and V is TRBV13, with TRBD1 as a possible D gene (6 bases). V was pared by 5 bases and J by 2 bases, with 17 bases between. The V gene's germline CDR1 is PRHDT and CDR2 FYEKMQ (reference sequence). This CDR3 is 16 amino acids long. The CDR3 DNA reads as TGTGCCAGCAGCCCCGGGACCAGGGGAAACACAGATACGCAGTATTTT. This sequence encodes CASSPGTRGNTDTQYF.

CDR3 region: CASSIQSGSGTDTQYF. The CDR3 coding sequence is TGTGCCAGCAGCATTCAAAGCGGGAGCGGCACAGATACGCAGTATTTT. The chain recombines TRBV5-6 with TRBJ2-3; 8 positions match TRBD2. Germline V CDR1 and CDR2: SGHDT, YYEEEE. The ends lost 4 bases at V and 1 base at J; junction bases unmatched: 8. The CDR3 has 16 amino acids.

V usage is TRBV5-1 and J usage is TRBJ2-3; possible D gene TRBD1, 6 bases. The CDR3 runs to 17 residues. The ends were cut back, 2 bases at V and 6 bases at J, with 22 bases in the middle. CDR1 and CDR2 from the germline V gene are SGHRS and YFSETQ. In nucleotides, the CDR3 is TGCGCCAGCAGCTTATCGGGCAGGACAGCCACGCCTGATACGCAGTATTTT. It codes for CASSLSGRTATPDTQYF.

V and J are TRBV2 and TRBJ2-7; TRBD2 matches 10 bases. J was trimmed by 5 bases and V by 3 bases; bases with no gene match: 13. From germline, CDR1 is SNHLY and CDR2 FYNNEI. The CDR3 covers 17 residues. The CDR3 protein is CASSDLAGDMVVNEQYF. CDR3 sequence (DNA): TGTGCCAGCAGTGATCTAGCGGGAGACATGGTGGTGAACGAGCAGTACTTC.

This chain connects TRBV7-2 to TRBJ2-5, with 12 bases identical to TRBD2. CDR3 length equals 15 residues. V lost 5 bases, J lost 5 bases, and 6 bases stayed unmatched. In germline, CDR1 is SGHTA, CDR2 FQGNSA. CDR3 sequence reads: CASSTGLAGTETQYF. The DNA for the CDR3 is TGTGCCAGCAGCACCGGACTAGCGGGAACGGAGACCCAGTACTTC.